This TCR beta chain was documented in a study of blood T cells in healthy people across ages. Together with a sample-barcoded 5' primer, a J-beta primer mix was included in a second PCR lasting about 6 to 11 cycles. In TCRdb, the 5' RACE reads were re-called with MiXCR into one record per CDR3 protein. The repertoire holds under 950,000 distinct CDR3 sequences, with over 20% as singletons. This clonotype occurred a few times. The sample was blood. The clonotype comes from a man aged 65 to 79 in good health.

CDR3 DNA sequence: TGTGCCAGCAGTCCAGGGTCCAGTAGACGGACCCAGTACTTC. Amino acid sequence: CASSPGSSRRTQYF. The V call is TRBV7-6, the J call TRBJ2-5; D is possibly TRBD1 (5 bases). The CDR3 spans 14 residues. From germline, CDR1 is SGHVS and CDR2 FNYEAQ. V lost 6 bases and J 7 bases, leaving 18 bases between the germline ends.